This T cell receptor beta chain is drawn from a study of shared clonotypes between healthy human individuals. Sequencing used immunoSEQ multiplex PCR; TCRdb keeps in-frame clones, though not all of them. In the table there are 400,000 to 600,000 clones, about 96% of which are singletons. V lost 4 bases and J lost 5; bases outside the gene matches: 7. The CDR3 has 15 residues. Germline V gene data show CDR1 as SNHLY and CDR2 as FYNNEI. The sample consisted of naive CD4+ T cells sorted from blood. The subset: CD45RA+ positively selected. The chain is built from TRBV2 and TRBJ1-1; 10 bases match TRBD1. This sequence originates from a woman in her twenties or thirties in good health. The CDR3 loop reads CASSGDRGVETEAFF. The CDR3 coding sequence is TGTGCCAGCAGTGGGGACAGGGGAGTGGAAACTGAAGCTTTCTTT.